Given below is one T cell receptor beta chain in context. Its cognate antigen is unknown. This CDR3 contains 13 residues. V lost 10 bases to trimming and J lost 2 bases, with 15 bases between them. The germline V gene has CDR1 SNHLY and CDR2 FYNNEI. The method was immunoSEQ multiplex PCR; TCRdb's version includes in-frame clones alone and lacks a portion of them. The sample yields 150,000 or so clones, more than 75% seen once. The entry originates in a study of T cell responses to AZD1222 COVID-19 vaccine. General study results and limits: The span of vaccine-associated CD4 TCRs extended across spike, with dominance at 160-218 and 743-854. Clonal diversity was possibly underestimated; the donors were predominantly white British and more often female. Regions left unmutated in variants are reportedly the target of nearly half of spike-specific TCRs. Repertoires were collected only later (after the peak T cell response had occurred).

Sequenced here: peripheral blood, sampled on day 0 of AZD1222 vaccination. This sequence originates from an adult in good health. The chain joins TRBV2 to TRBJ2-7; D is possibly TRBD1 or TRBD2 (5 bases each). The CDR3 sequence: CATSGTSAYEQYF. The CDR3, as DNA: TGTGCCACCTCCGGGACCTCCGCCTACGAGCAGTACTTC.